This T cell receptor (beta chain) came from a study of blood T cell repertoires in COVID-19. Generated by immunoSEQ multiplex PCR, the TCRdb table keeps only in-frame clones and is missing some. The data show hundreds of thousands of clones, with 80% seen just once and 6.5% to 9% held by the top ten. This CDR3 region has 13 residues. Germline CDR1 is SGHNT and CDR2 is YENEEA. The ends were cut back, 0 bases at V and 5 bases at J, with 5 bases in the middle. The rearrangement uses TRBV11-3 and TRBJ2-1; no clear D. Source material: PBMCs or T cells enriched from blood (not recorded which). The sequence was obtained from a woman between 40 and 50 years old with acute COVID-19. CDR3 DNA: TGTGCCAGCAGCTTAGACGCGGACAATGAGCAGTTCTTC. Its protein is CASSLDADNEQFF.